The 22 T cell receptor beta chains reported below all come from one sample, sequenced in a study of early T cells in non-severe SARS-CoV-2 infection. MiXCR, run by TCRdb on the 5' RACE reads, gives a single entry per CDR3 protein. The sample lists about 98,000 distinct CDR3 sequences, 11% occurring once. The specimen sequenced was whole blood. The receptors derive from an adult who was a healthcare worker with PCR-confirmed SARS-CoV-2 infection or an uninfected control (not recorded which).

This clonotype was detected ten times or more. J is TRBJ2-1 and V is TRBV6-5, with a weak D call TRBD1 (5 bases). Germline V gene lookup returns CDR1 MNHEY and CDR2 SVGAGI. V was clipped by 6 bases and J by 0 bases, with 12 bases between them. This CDR3 spans 15 amino acids. The CDR3 DNA sequence: TGTGCCAGCAGGCCCTTAGACAGCTCCTACAATGAGCAGTTCTTC. Its translation: CASRPLDSSYNEQFF.

This clonotype occurred many times. The chain links TRBV20-1 to TRBJ2-3; 11 bases fit TRBD2. Germline CDR1 reads DFQATT; CDR2 reads SNEGSKA (reference sequence). CDR3 length equals 18 residues. For the CDR3, the DNA is TGCAGCTCAGGGGCTAGCGGGAGGACAGATACCCGCCTCTGGGGGCAGTATTTT. Protein product: CSSGASGRTDTRLWGQYF.

A remark on this clonotype: No conserved phenylalanine or tryptophan ends this CDR3, so it is likely a read error. The CDR3, as DNA: TGCGCCAGAAGCTTCGGACAGGGGGCGACGACTGAAGCTTTCTAT. This codes for CARSFGQGATTEAFY. V is TRBV5-1 and J is TRBJ1-1; 11 positions agree with TRBD1. Germline loops: CDR1 SGHRS, CDR2 YFSETQ. This CDR3 is built from 15 residues.

This chain connects TRBV18 to TRBJ1-1; D not certain. Germline CDR1 and CDR2: KGHSH and LQKENI. Trimming removed 6 bases at V and 3 bases at J, with 20 bases between. This CDR3 region has 16 residues. The CDR3 sequence is CASSLVGVPLDTEAFF. In DNA form, the CDR3 reads TGTGCCAGCTCTCTAGTTGGCGTTCCTCTGGACACTGAAGCTTTCTTT.

The genes are TRBV6-5 and TRBJ2-4; 7 bases fit TRBD1. CDR3 length: 14 residues. Germline V gene lookup returns CDR1 MNHEY and CDR2 SVGAGI. V was pared by 6 bases and J by 6 bases, with 8 bases of the junction left unmatched. Written as DNA, the CDR3 is TGTGCCAGCAGCCCTCGACAGGGCGGAAACATTCAGTACTTC. Protein sequence: CASSPRQGGNIQYF.

V is TRBV5-1 and J is TRBJ1-5; D uncertain. Trimming took 1 base from V and 5 from J, leaving 7 bases between them. CDR1 is SGHRS, CDR2 YFSETQ, per germline. The CDR3 has 13 amino acids. CDR3 in amino acids: CASSLTSDQPQHF. The CDR3 nucleotides read TGCGCCAGCAGCTTGACGTCCGATCAGCCCCAGCATTTT.

This sequence joins TRBV2 and TRBJ1-2; 8 bases agree with TRBD1. The CDR3 spans 13 residues. Trimming removed 6 bases from V and 3 bases from J; junction bases left unmatched: 3. Germline values: CDR1 SNHLY, CDR2 FYNNEI. The CDR3 here is CASRDRGDYGYTF. CDR3 coding DNA: TGTGCCAGCAGAGACAGGGGCGACTATGGCTACACCTTC.

This clonotype was observed a handful of times. The chain joins TRBV3-1 to TRBJ2-1, with TRBD1 identical over 10 bases. Trimming cost V 4 bases and J 3 bases; bases outside gene matches: 6. CDR3 length: 16 amino acids. CDR1 LGHDT and CDR2 YNNKEL come from the germline V gene (reference sequence). The CDR3 DNA reads as TGTGCCAGCAGCCGCCCCGGGACAGGGGTCTACAATGAGCAGTTCTTC. It is translated as CASSRPGTGVYNEQFF.

This clonotype was seen more than once but under ten times. The rearrangement uses TRBV9 and TRBJ2-7; D might be TRBD2 (6 bases). The CDR3 totals 14 residues. Germline assignment: CDR1 SGDLS and CDR2 YYNGEE. V was shortened by 7 bases and J by 5 bases, with 19 bases between the two germline ends. CDR3 sequence: CASSLSGRLDEQYF. Here the CDR3 DNA reads TGTGCCAGCTCCCTCAGTGGGAGGTTAGACGAGCAGTACTTC.

V gene TRBV18 combines with J gene TRBJ1-4; D not certain. V dropped 3 bases and J dropped 5 bases, with 7 bases sitting between them. Germline-derived CDR1 and CDR2 are KGHSH and LQKENI. The CDR3 loop spans 13 amino acids. As DNA, the CDR3 is TGTGCCAGCTCACCGACGGGGAATGAAAAACTGTTTTTT. Translation: CASSPTGNEKLFF.

The CDR3 is CSARGASYEQYF. CDR3 nucleotide sequence: TGCAGTGCTAGAGGAGCTAGCTACGAGCAGTACTTC. V and J are TRBV20-1 and TRBJ2-7; D gene uncertain. This CDR3 comprises 12 residues. Per germline, CDR1 DFQATT and CDR2 SNEGSKA (reference sequence). Trimming cost V 1 base and J 3 bases, with 7 bases left between them.

The chain has TRBV6-5 and TRBJ1-1, with unresolved D. Trimming left V 5 bases short and J 4 bases short, with 8 bases between. Germline lookup yields CDR1 MNHEY and CDR2 SVGAGI. This CDR3 has 12 amino acids. This chain's CDR3 is CASSRERTEAFF. DNA of the CDR3: TGTGCCAGCAGTCGAGAGCGCACTGAAGCTTTCTTT.

The sample holds many counts of this clonotype. The chain couples TRBV20-1 to TRBJ1-1; no definite D call. Germline CDR1 reads DFQATT; CDR2 reads SNEGSKA (reference sequence). The CDR3 contains 11 residues. The V end was cut by 6 bases, the J end by 1 base, with 6 bases between. DNA of the CDR3: TGCAGTGCCGGAAGGAACACTGAAGCTTTCTTT. Its protein product is CSAGRNTEAFF.

This clonotype was found a few times. The V call is TRBV7-9, the J call TRBJ2-7, with D hard to call. The CDR3 sequence is 14 residues long. The germline CDR1 and CDR2 sequences are SEHNR and FQNEAQ (reference sequence). Trimming cost V 2 bases and J 4 bases, with 12 bases left between them. CDR3 DNA sequence: TGTGCCAGCAGCTTATCTTCGGCCTCTTACGAGCAGTACTTC. Protein product: CASSLSSASYEQYF.

This clonotype appeared many times. The rearrangement uses TRBV5-6 and TRBJ2-1, with D possibly matching TRBD2 (5 bases). CDR1 is SGHDT, CDR2 YYEEEE, per germline. V was shortened by 3 bases and J by 4 bases, with 14 bases between the two germline ends. The CDR3 contains 15 residues. In nucleotides, the CDR3 is TGTGCCAGCAGCTCCCTGGGTGGCGGGTACAATGAGCAGTTCTTC. Amino acid sequence: CASSSLGGGYNEQFF.

This clonotype has a count of ten or more. The chain carries TRBV2 and TRBJ2-7; TRBD1 or TRBD2 may be the D gene (5 bases each). Germline-derived CDR1 and CDR2 are SNHLY and FYNNEI. The CDR3 loop spans 15 amino acids. V was pared by 6 bases and J by 3 bases, with 18 bases between. The CDR3 loop reads CASSRDGRPIYEQYF. The CDR3 DNA reads TGTGCCAGCAGCCGGGACGGCCGACCCATCTACGAGCAGTACTTC.

This clonotype was recorded at least ten times. The rearrangement joins TRBV7-3 to TRBJ2-5, with 9 bases fitting TRBD1. Unmatched junction bases numbered 2, after V lost 5 bases and J lost 4 bases. In germline, CDR1 is SGHTA, CDR2 FQGTGA. The CDR3 consists of 13 residues. The CDR3 bases are TGTGCCAGCAGCCCGGGACAGGGAGAGACCCAGTACTTC. It codes for CASSPGQGETQYF. Looking up the rest from reference TRBV7-3 and TRBJ2-5 gives the full variable domain: GAGVSQTPSNKVTEKGKYVELRCDPISGHTALYWYRQSLGQGPEFLIYFQGTGAADDSGLPNDRFFAVRPEGSVSTLKIQRTERGDSAVYLCASSPGQGETQYFGPGTRLLVL.

The rearrangement links TRBV20-1 to TRBJ2-7; 9 bases align to TRBD1. V was pared by 6 bases and J by 0 bases, with 6 bases of the junction left unmatched. Germline CDR1 is DFQATT and CDR2 is SNEGSKA (reference sequence). The CDR3 is 14 residues long. CDR3 DNA: TGCAGTGCGGCCGACAGGGGGTACTCCTACGAGCAGTACTTC. It encodes CSAADRGYSYEQYF.

The V call is TRBV5-1, the J call TRBJ2-3; 12 bases agree with TRBD2. With V trimmed by 0 bases and J by 6 bases, 5 bases remained unmatched. This CDR3 spans 16 amino acids. Germline CDR1 and CDR2: SGHRS and YFSETQ. CDR3 amino acids: CASSLGLAGAYDTQYF. CDR3 DNA sequence: TGCGCCAGCAGCTTGGGACTAGCGGGAGCATACGATACGCAGTATTTT.

The chain couples TRBV5-5 to TRBJ1-1; tentative D call: TRBD1 (6 bases). This CDR3 is built from 15 residues. CDR1 and CDR2 from the germline V gene are SGHKS and YYEKEE (reference sequence). Trimming cost V 0 bases and J 0 bases, with 9 bases left between them. The CDR3 reads CASSLAQGMNTEAFF. CDR3 bases: TGTGCCAGCAGCTTGGCGCAGGGGATGAACACTGAAGCTTTCTTT.

There are a few counts of this clonotype. CDR3 sequence reads: CASSHDGSSGNTIYF. The CDR3 nucleotides are TGTGCCAGCAGCCACGACGGTTCCTCTGGAAACACCATATATTTT. The chain is built from TRBV2 and TRBJ1-3; D is undetermined. CDR1 and CDR2 (germline): SNHLY, FYNNEI. There are 15 residues in the CDR3. V shed 6 bases and J shed 0 bases, with 12 bases lying between them.

The chain couples TRBV5-4 to TRBJ2-1, with 8 bases lining up with TRBD1. CDR1 SGHNT and CDR2 YYREEE come from the germline V gene (reference sequence). The CDR3 runs 13 residues. The J segment lost 5 bases and the V segment lost 7 bases, leaving 5 bases of the junction unmatched. Written as DNA, the CDR3 is TGTGCCAGCCGTGGACAGGGAAACAATGAGCAGTTCTTC. Translating it yields CASRGQGNNEQFF.